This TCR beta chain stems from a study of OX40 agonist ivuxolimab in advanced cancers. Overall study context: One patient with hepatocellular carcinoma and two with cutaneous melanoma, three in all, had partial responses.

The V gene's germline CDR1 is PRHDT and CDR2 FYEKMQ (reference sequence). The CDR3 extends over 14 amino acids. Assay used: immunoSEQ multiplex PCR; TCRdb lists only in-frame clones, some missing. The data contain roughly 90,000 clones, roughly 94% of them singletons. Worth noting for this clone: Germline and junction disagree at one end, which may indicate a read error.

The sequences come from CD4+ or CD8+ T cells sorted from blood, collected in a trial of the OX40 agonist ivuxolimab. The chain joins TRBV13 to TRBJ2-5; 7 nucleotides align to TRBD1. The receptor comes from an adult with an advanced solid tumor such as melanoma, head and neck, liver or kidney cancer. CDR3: CAGSLRQGSETQYF. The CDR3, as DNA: TGTGCCGGCAGCCTAAGACAGGGTAGCGAGACCCAGTACTTC.